The source of this TCR beta chain is a study of OX40 agonist ivuxolimab in advanced cancers. In the study overall: A mean age of approximately 60 years, range about 20 to 79, was recorded, and 70% to 85% were male.

Some clones are missing from TCRdb's copy, which holds only in-frame ones; the method was immunoSEQ multiplex PCR. The repertoire holds 25,000 to 40,000 clones, with 75% to 95% as singletons. V was cut by 4 bases and J by 2 bases, with 16 bases left in between. CDR1 and CDR2 (germline): SGDLS, YYNGEE. The CDR3 has 15 residues. This clone was recorded only once. Its target is not known. General study findings and limits: The 0.1-3.0 mg/kg partial responders had among the lowest clonal expansion. Within 6 weeks, CD4+ and CD8+ blood T cells expanded clonally at 0.1 to 3.0 mg/kg. Certain nonresponding patients likewise had low normalized T-cell clonal expansion.

This chain uses TRBV9 with TRBJ2-7, with D perhaps being TRBD1 or TRBD2 (5 bases each). This TCR derives from an adult with an advanced solid tumor such as melanoma, head and neck, liver or kidney cancer. The sequencing here drew on CD4+ or CD8+ T cells sorted from blood, taken in a trial of the OX40 agonist ivuxolimab. The CDR3 nucleotides read TGTGCCAGCAGCTCCTGGGACGGCCAGACCTACGAGCAGTACGTC. Translation gives CASSSWDGQTYEQYV.